A single T cell receptor beta chain is shown here with its context. It lacks a known antigen. Base qualities are not provided; no much larger clone lies one nucleotide away. Sequencing was performed on an Illumina NovaSeq 6000. Using 5'RACE with constant-segment primers, TCRalpha and TCRbeta cDNA libraries were constructed, with sample barcodes and unique molecular identifiers added in the process. RNA was extracted from every sample with Trizol reagent. Library amplification was performed in two PCR steps, and a second sample barcode and Illumina TruSeq adapters were introduced in the second step. The libraries were sequenced on an Illumina NovaSeq using 2 x 150 bp paired-end reads. On the authors' methods: The reads were demultiplexed and collapsed into UMI-guided consensus sequences using migec v1.2.7. With mixcr v2.1.11, UMI consensuses were aligned to TRA and TRB V and J templates and assembled into clonotypes. A clonotype was counted as expanded or contracted only if both edgeR and NoisET called the change significant, with noise models trained on biological replicates. For edgeR calls, the cutoffs were a false discovery rate-adjusted p below 0.01 and a log2 fold-change threshold of 1. As an exploratory analysis of dynamics, max-normalized trajectories of the 1000 most abundant clonotypes were examined by PCA with hierarchical clustering. Separately sequenced CD4+ and CD8+ repertoires were used to assign a CD4 or CD8 phenotype to each responding clone. The public reads were reanalyzed by TCRdb: fastp trimming at Q25, MiXCR alignment, in-frame beta chains only. Here each entry gathers all rows of one CDR3 protein and keeps the most common genes and DNA. It is TCRdb's table, rather than the study itself, that gives the V and J calls and clone size. A total of 200,000 to 250,000 distinct CDR3 sequences appear in this sample, about 27% of them only once. Of the sample, about an eighth falls within the top ten clones.

The source of the sample is a study of T-cell memory formation after mild COVID-19 (dated by TCRdb to about 2021). With regard to the full study: Most TCR sequence clusters were specific to one of the two donors. T-cell clones expanding and contracting after mild COVID-19 in a couple of donors were tracked by longitudinal TCRalpha and TCRbeta repertoire sequencing. The cohort was made up of two young adult volunteers, one female and one male, who were previously healthy.

The CDR3 contains 16 residues, cysteine and phenylalanine counted. Here the CDR3 DNA is all that survives: 48 bases in frame from base 1. Based on the germline V gene, the CDR1 and CDR2 sequences are MGHRA and YSYEKL. V drops 2 bases and J drops 2 bases, leaving 16 bases in between. General findings and caveats noted by the study authors: Clones that contracted from day 15 to 85 showed balanced CD4/CD8 phenotypes, whereas a second wave of clones that expanded from day 15 to 37 leaned towards CD4+. SARS-CoV-2 specificity was not confirmed for the second-wave clones peaking on day 37. Some responding clones were detected in pre-infection memory, which suggested that pre-existing cross-reactive memory T cells had joined the SARS-CoV-2 response. Contracting CD4+ clones appeared mostly in the CM and EM memory subsets, whereas CD8+ clones were enriched in EMRA. The study included only a couple of mild cases, and larger cohorts that include severe cases with pre-infection samples were judged to be necessary.

PBMCs were isolated by Ficoll-Paque density gradient centrifugation. Specimen: PBMCs or a T cell subset sorted from them (not recorded which). This clonotype originated in an adult woman who had mild COVID-19 (a few samples of this study predate the infection). The sample titles of this study are shuffled in the database, so cell type and time point are left out; the donor was told from shared clones. This receptor chain uses TRBV4-1 and TRBJ2-7; perhaps TRBD1 is the D gene, with 6 bases matching. At the DNA level, the sequence is TGCGCCAGCAGCCAACCTTTCAGGGGCGCTACCTACGAGCAGTACTTC. This gives the protein CASSQPFRGATYEQYF.